This record concerns one T cell receptor (beta chain) sequence. The antigen is unknown. The data derive from a study of identical twins. TCRdb re-derived calls from the 5' RACE reads in MiXCR, one entry per CDR3 protein. The sample has fewer than 450,000 distinct CDR3 sequences; roughly 9% are singletons. Study observations and caveats: Memory repertoires lacked the insertion deficit that abundant cord blood beta clonotypes showed.

Sequenced: naive T cells sorted from blood. The sequence was obtained from a woman in her fifties or sixties in good health.

This CDR3 is CATSESTGKFIHEQYF. CDR3 DNA sequence: TGTGCCACCAGTGAGTCGACAGGGAAGTTTATCCACGAGCAGTACTTC. The V gene is TRBV24-1, the J gene TRBJ2-7; 7 bases are a match to TRBD1. Looked up from germline, CDR1 is KGHDR and CDR2 is SFDVKD. The CDR3 is 16 amino acids. Germline trimming cut 4 bases from V and 5 bases from J; bases unmatched to any gene: 13.